This T cell receptor (beta chain) was captured by sequencing in a study of identical twins. This clonotype came up many times. The antigen remains unidentified. Regarding the study as a whole: Fewer insertions characterized abundant cord blood beta clonotypes, whereas memory repertoires showed none.

Via MiXCR, TCRdb re-called the 5' RACE reads, giving one row per CDR3 protein. The data contain about 100,000 distinct CDR3 sequences, under 6.5% of them singletons. The CDR3 runs 13 residues. V lost 5 bases to trimming and J lost 4 bases, with 11 bases between them. Germline loops: CDR1 LNHDA, CDR2 SQIVND (reference sequence). Healthy Caucasians made up all donors. The specimen sequenced was memory T cells sorted from blood. This chain links TRBV19 with TRBJ1-1; D is ambiguous. This TCR was sampled from a woman aged 45 to 65 in good health. This CDR3 reads CASSESRSTEAFF. In DNA, the CDR3 is TGTGCCAGTAGTGAAAGTCGATCCACTGAAGCTTTCTTT.